The clone carrying this T cell receptor beta chain appeared a few times. TCRdb redid the calling of the 5' RACE reads with MiXCR, one entry per CDR3 protein. The sample has about 540,000 distinct CDR3 sequences; approximately 20% are singletons. The data belong to a study of T-cell memory formation after mild COVID-19. The V gene end was trimmed by 0 bases and the J gene end by 2 bases; junction bases not matched to a gene: 5. The germline V gene has CDR1 SGHRS and CDR2 YFSETQ. This CDR3 has 17 residues. V gene TRBV5-1 combines with J gene TRBJ2-1; 10 nucleotides match TRBD2. The specimen sequenced was PBMCs or a T cell subset sorted from them (not recorded which). The sequence derives from an adult woman who had mild COVID-19 (a few samples of this study predate the infection). Cell type and time point are not known. As DNA, the CDR3 is TGCGCCAGCAGCTTGGCACTAGCGGGGTTGGCCTACAATGAGCAGTTCTTC. It is translated as CASSLALAGLAYNEQFF.